This T cell receptor (beta chain) was captured in a study of OX40 agonist ivuxolimab in advanced cancers. With regard to the full study: The costimulatory receptor OX40 (CD134) was targeted by ivuxolimab, a fully human IgG2 agonistic monoclonal antibody. Patients were allowed to have had prior anti-PD-1, anti-PD-L1 or anti-CTLA-4 therapy, and 40% of the dose-escalation patients had previously received checkpoint inhibitors. Intravenous ivuxolimab was administered to patients every 2 weeks at six dose levels: 0.01, 0.1, 0.3, 1.5, 3 and 10 mg/kg. Of the 50 to 55 dose-escalation patients, hepatocellular carcinoma was present in approximately 20, melanoma in around 15, renal cell carcinoma in 9 and head and neck cancer in 9. The monotherapy dose-escalation portion (N of about 50 patients) of the phase I ivuxolimab trial is reported in the paper. Partial responses were achieved by three dose-escalation patients, of whom one had hepatocellular carcinoma and two had cutaneous melanoma. In the dose-escalation cohort, more than 75% of patients were male, and the mean age was about 55 years, with a range of about 20 to 79. The point of sequencing TCRbeta in the periphery was to test whether ivuxolimab changed TCR sequence diversity and drove clonal T-cell expansion.

Overall study results and their limits: After ivuxolimab, CD8+ T cells had more expanded clones than CD4+ T cells on average. Low levels of normalized T-cell clonal expansion were also shown by some nonresponding patients. In partial responders in the 0.1-3.0 mg/kg groups, normalized peripheral clonal expansion was found to be among the lowest, especially among CD8+ T cells. Antigen specificity was not determined for the clonally expanded peripheral T cells. Clonal expansion of both CD4+ and CD8+ blood T cells was observed from baseline to week 6 at doses 0.1 to 3.0 mg/kg.

Points on this clone: This receptor's antigen is unknown. No much larger clonotype is one base removed from it; base qualities were not supplied.

Patients with autoimmune disease history or receiving systemic immunosuppression were excluded from the trial. Peripheral blood for TCR sequencing was collected from all dose cohorts at baseline, on cycle 4 day 1, and on cycle 7 day 1. The samples were taken from a phase I, first-in-human, multicenter, open-label dose-escalation trial of ivuxolimab. The trial enrolled adults with locally advanced or metastatic head and neck squamous cell, hepatocellular, melanoma or renal cell carcinoma. CD4+ and CD8+ T cells were sorted separately from peripheral blood before TCR sequencing. Deletion took 3 bases off V and 1 base off J, with a span of 9 bases between the germline ends. From the cysteine up to the phenylalanine, the CDR3 has a length of 14 residues. Kept here is only the CDR3 DNA, which spans 42 bases and is read in frame from base 1. CDR1 and CDR2, looked up from the germline V gene, are SGHVS and FQNEAQ.

For sequencing of the TCRbeta CDR3 region, genomic DNA was extracted from the sorted cells. The immunoSEQ Assay was used to sequence the TCRbeta CDR3 regions. In its TCRdb copy, this immuneACCESS table keeps in-frame sequences only and misses some clones. Where compared with another copy, unresolved V genes explain less than half of these, and the others have no known cause. Counted in this sample were tens of thousands of clones; 81% of them appeared once. Roughly 5.3% of the sample lies in the top ten. This TCR was sampled from an adult with an advanced solid tumor such as melanoma, head and neck, liver or kidney cancer. Source: CD4+ or CD8+ T cells sorted from blood, taken in a trial of the OX40 agonist ivuxolimab. The rearrangement combines TRBV7-8 with TRBJ1-1, with the identity of the D gene unclear. At the DNA level, the sequence is TGTGCCAGCAGCTTGGTCACGTCGAACACTGAAGCTTTCTTT. It encodes CASSLVTSNTEAFF.